This T cell receptor (beta chain) was found in a study of cytomegalovirus exposure and HLA in healthy donors. Study-level background: Earlier findings included 90 million to 120 million unique TCR beta sequences obtained from around 180 million T cells. Findings and caveats of the study: A later analysis linked a missense DCLRE1C variant to TCR beta V- and J-gene trimming. As a later analysis revealed, most CMV-associated TCR beta chains appeared HLA-restricted.

Primers: 60 Vbeta forward and 13 Jbeta reverse. Repertoires were generated with immunoSEQ multiplex PCR, while TCRdb's copy carries only in-frame clones and drops some. Of over 100,000 clones detected, roughly a tenth appear once; the ten largest clones hold approximately 6%. This clone was counted only a few times. The antigen remains unidentified. The germline V gene encodes CDR1 LGHNA and CDR2 YSLEER. This CDR3 comprises 17 residues. Trimming cost V 5 bases and J 2 bases, with 22 bases left between them. The clonotype comes from a man in his forties in good health and CMV-seropositive. The chain employs TRBV4-3 and TRBJ2-7; D might be TRBD1 (6 bases). Sequencing was done on a sample of PBMCs. The CDR3 spells CASSKGANDRQTYEQYF. CDR3 coding DNA: TGCGCCAGCAGCAAAGGAGCCAACGACAGGCAGACCTACGAGCAGTACTTC.